This is a list of T cell receptor beta chains from one sample in a study of radiation and T cells in renal cell carcinoma. Repertoires were generated with immunoSEQ multiplex PCR, while TCRdb's copy carries only in-frame clones and drops some. The sample shows 100,000 to 150,000 clones, about four fifths of them seen only once. The specimen comprised blood, sampled from a patient whose treatment included radiotherapy and nephrectomy. Receptors were obtained from a woman aged 60-70 years with renal cell carcinoma. Each CDR3 is given with its conserved first and last residue. A D gene is named only where the DNA matches it firmly. Not every row has a clone size; where given, it reads once, few, many or a size class.

D gene: -
V gene: TRBV28
clone size: -
J gene: TRBJ1-1
CDR3 DNA: TGTGCCAGCAGTTATACGGACAGAGGGAACACTGAAGCTTTCTTT
CDR3 protein: CASSYTDRGNTEAFF

D gene: TRBD1
V gene: TRBV19
clone size: -
J gene: TRBJ2-7
CDR3 DNA: TGTGCCAGTAGGGCGGGACAGGGGAGCTCCTACGAGCAGTACTTC
CDR3 protein: CASRAGQGSSYEQYF

D gene: -
V gene: TRBV4-1
clone size: -
J gene: TRBJ2-7
CDR3 DNA: TGCGCCAGCAGCCAAGATTCTAGAAGCGAGCAGTACTTC
CDR3 protein: CASSQDSRSEQYF

D gene: -
V gene: TRBV29-1
clone size: few
J gene: TRBJ1-1
CDR3 DNA: TGCAGCGCGTGGGCCGGGGACACTGAAGCTTTCTTT
CDR3 protein: CSAWAGDTEAFF

D gene: TRBD2
V gene: TRBV2
clone size: -
J gene: TRBJ2-3
CDR3 DNA: TGTGCCAGCAGTGATATTCGAGTGAGACTAGCGGGAAGAAGCACAGATACGCAGTATTTT
CDR3 protein: CASSDIRVRLAGRSTDTQYF

D gene: TRBD1
V gene: TRBV7-9
clone size: -
J gene: TRBJ2-5
CDR3 DNA: TGTGCCAGCAGCTTAGCCTCGACAGGGAAGGAGACCCAGTACTTC
CDR3 protein: CASSLASTGKETQYF

D gene: TRBD2
V gene: TRBV5-6
clone size: -
J gene: TRBJ2-3
CDR3 DNA: TGTGCCAGCAGCGTACTCGTTTTTGCTAGCGGGCACACAGATACGCAGTATTTT
CDR3 protein: CASSVLVFASGHTDTQYF

D gene: TRBD1
V gene: TRBV6-1
clone size: once
J gene: TRBJ2-4
CDR3 DNA: TGTGCCAGCAGTGAGACAGACAGGGTTATAAACATTCAGTACTTC
CDR3 protein: CASSETDRVINIQYF

D gene: -
V gene: TRBV4-1
clone size: -
J gene: TRBJ1-1
CDR3 DNA: TGCGCCAGCAGCCAAGATGGAGGGTTGAGAGCTTTCTTT
CDR3 protein: CASSQDGGLRAFF

D gene: TRBD2
V gene: TRBV11-3
clone size: -
J gene: TRBJ2-5
CDR3 DNA: TGTGCCAGCAGCTTAGGACTAGCGGGGGCCGGGGAGACCCAGTACTTC
CDR3 protein: CASSLGLAGAGETQYF

D gene: -
V gene: TRBV29-1
clone size: -
J gene: TRBJ1-1
CDR3 DNA: TGCAGCGTTGGGGGGGCGATGAACACTGAAGCTTTCTTT
CDR3 protein: CSVGGAMNTEAFF

D gene: -
V gene: TRBV2
clone size: -
J gene: TRBJ2-7
CDR3 DNA: TGTGCCAGCAACGACGGAGCCTACGAGCAGTACTTC
CDR3 protein: CASNDGAYEQYF

D gene: -
V gene: TRBV7-9
clone size: once
J gene: TRBJ2-7
CDR3 DNA: TGTGCCAGCAGCTTACCGGGCTCCTACGAGCAGTACTTC
CDR3 protein: CASSLPGSYEQYF

D gene: -
V gene: TRBV19
clone size: -
J gene: TRBJ2-7
CDR3 DNA: TGTGCCAGTAGTATTGGCCCTTCCTACGAGCAGTACTTC
CDR3 protein: CASSIGPSYEQYF

D gene: -
V gene: TRBV27
clone size: -
J gene: TRBJ1-2
CDR3 DNA: TGTGCCAGCAGTTTAATAGGGGGCTATGGCTACACCTTC
CDR3 protein: CASSLIGGYGYTF

D gene: -
V gene: TRBV2
clone size: -
J gene: TRBJ1-2
CDR3 DNA: TGTGCCAGCAGCTATATCGGGCCAAACTATGGCTACACCTTC
CDR3 protein: CASSYIGPNYGYTF

D gene: -
V gene: TRBV28
clone size: -
J gene: TRBJ1-6
CDR3 DNA: TGTGCCAGCAGTTTGTTGGGGGCCTATAATTCACCCCTCCACTTT
CDR3 protein: CASSLLGAYNSPLHF

D gene: -
V gene: TRBV18
clone size: -
J gene: TRBJ1-1
CDR3 DNA: TGTGCCAGCTCACCCTTGGGACTAATCAACACTGAAGCTTTCTTT
CDR3 protein: CASSPLGLINTEAFF

D gene: -
V gene: TRBV15
clone size: -
J gene: TRBJ1-4
CDR3 DNA: TGTGCCACCAGCCCAAGGACAGTTGCAACTAATGAAAAACTGTTTTTT
CDR3 protein: CATSPRTVATNEKLFF

D gene: -
V gene: TRBV19
clone size: -
J gene: TRBJ1-4
CDR3 DNA: TGTGCCAGTAGTCTGGGACGGAATAATGAAAAACTGTTTTTT
CDR3 protein: CASSLGRNNEKLFF

D gene: -
V gene: TRBV7-2
clone size: -
J gene: TRBJ1-6
CDR3 DNA: TGTGCCAGCAGCAAAAGGGGGGGGCGCATTGCACCCCTCCACTTT
CDR3 protein: CASSKRGGRIAPLHF

D gene: TRBD1
V gene: TRBV10-3
clone size: -
J gene: TRBJ1-1
CDR3 DNA: TGTGCCACCGCGAGGACGGACAGGGAGGGCACTGAAGCTTTCTTT
CDR3 protein: CATARTDREGTEAFF

D gene: -
V gene: TRBV28
clone size: once
J gene: TRBJ2-7
CDR3 DNA: TGTGCCAGTAGGGGGGGACTCTATTACGAGCAGTACTTC
CDR3 protein: CASRGGLYYEQYF

D gene: -
V gene: TRBV19
clone size: -
J gene: TRBJ1-2
CDR3 DNA: TGTGCCAGTAGTAGGGGACATGAGAACTATGGCTACACCTTC
CDR3 protein: CASSRGHENYGYTF

D gene: TRBD1
V gene: TRBV7-9
clone size: -
J gene: TRBJ1-6
CDR3 DNA: TGTGCCAGCAGCAGTACAGGGGGAAATTCACCCCTCCACTTT
CDR3 protein: CASSSTGGNSPLHF